This entry features one T cell receptor (beta chain) sequence. This entry belongs to a study of blood T cell repertoires in COVID-19. Produced via immunoSEQ multiplex PCR; TCRdb's table is partial and in-frame only. Of 150,000 to 200,000 clones in the sample, 88% are singletons; the top ten hold about 4.2%. Trimming left V 0 bases short and J 2 bases short, with 12 bases between. CDR1 and CDR2 from the germline V gene are SGDLS and YYNGEE. This CDR3 is 17 amino acids long. The receptor comes from a human donor in a cohort sampled during active COVID-19. Sequences were obtained from peripheral blood. V is TRBV9 and J is TRBJ1-6; TRBD1 might be the D (6 bases). The CDR3 protein is CASSVGTGGPYNSPLHF. The CDR3 DNA sequence: TGTGCCAGCAGCGTAGGGACGGGGGGGCCCTATAATTCACCCCTCCACTTT.